The 21 T cell receptor beta chains listed next were all sequenced from one sample in a study of blood T cell repertoires in COVID-19. Sequencing was performed with immunoSEQ multiplex PCR; in TCRdb, only in-frame clones are kept and a portion is missing. This sample has over 200,000 clones, with 70% to 85% found just once. What was sequenced was PBMCs or T cells enriched from blood (not recorded which). All receptors derive from a man in his sixties who had recovered from COVID-19.

The gene calls are TRBV5-5 and TRBJ1-1; D call uncertain. Germline assignment: CDR1 SGHKS and CDR2 YYEKEE (reference sequence). This CDR3 is built from 13 residues. V was cut by 0 bases and J by 1 base, with 4 bases left in between. In DNA, the CDR3 is TGTGCCAGCAGCTTGGTATCGAACACTGAAGCTTTCTTT. The encoded protein is CASSLVSNTEAFF.

The V and J genes are TRBV7-9 and TRBJ2-7; 8 positions match TRBD2. V shed 5 bases, J shed 0 bases, and the junction held 6 bases outside the gene matches. The germline V gene has CDR1 SEHNR and CDR2 FQNEAQ (reference sequence). The CDR3 runs 15 residues. In DNA form, the CDR3 reads TGTGCCAGCAGCCTCAAAACTAGCGGCTCCTACGAGCAGTACTTC. Encoded protein: CASSLKTSGSYEQYF.

The chain carries TRBV30 and TRBJ2-5, with D perhaps matching TRBD2 (5 bases). V was clipped by 0 bases and J by 5 bases, with 13 bases between them. The CDR3 is made up of 14 amino acids. Germline V lookup: CDR1 GTSNPN, CDR2 SVGIG (reference sequence). The CDR3 loop is CAWSVSSGGETQYF. DNA of the CDR3: TGTGCCTGGAGTGTATCATCGGGCGGGGAGACCCAGTACTTC.

V gene TRBV7-3 combines with J gene TRBJ2-7, with 7 bases identical to TRBD2. The length of the CDR3 is 12 residues. The germline V gene has CDR1 SGHTA and CDR2 FQGTGA. V shed 8 bases, J shed 4 bases, and the junction held 5 bases outside the gene matches. Written as DNA, the CDR3 is TGTGCCAGCGGGAGGGTATCGTACGAGCAGTACTTC. Translated: CASGRVSYEQYF.

Written as DNA, the CDR3 is TGCGCCAGCAGCCAAGAACGCAGGAACACCGGGGAGCTGTTTTTT. It encodes CASSQERRNTGELFF. This chain connects TRBV4-3 to TRBJ2-2; D is unclear. The V and J ends lost 0 bases and 1 base respectively, with 6 bases between them. This CDR3 region has 15 residues. The germline CDR1 and CDR2 sequences are LGHNA and YSLEER.

The chain links TRBV5-4 to TRBJ2-5, with TRBD2 matching over 7 bases. The CDR3 consists of 15 residues. Unmatched junction bases numbered 7, after V lost 1 base and J lost 4 bases. Germline assignment: CDR1 SGHNT and CDR2 YYREEE (reference sequence). As DNA, the CDR3 is TGTGCCAGCAGCTTGCTAGCGGCGGGCTCAGAGACCCAGTACTTC. This codes for CASSLLAAGSETQYF.

The gene calls are TRBV10-2 and TRBJ1-2; no clear D gene. Germline values: CDR1 WSHSY, CDR2 SAAADI. V lost 1 base and J 2 bases, leaving 11 bases between the germline ends. The CDR3 has 15 amino acids. The CDR3 reads CASSEFYSRNYGYTF. The DNA of the CDR3 is TGCGCCAGCAGTGAGTTTTACAGCCGAAACTATGGCTACACCTTC.

The rearrangement links TRBV2 to TRBJ2-3, with TRBD2 identical over 10 bases. This CDR3 contains 14 residues. Germline CDR1 is SNHLY and CDR2 is FYNNEI. Trimming cost V 8 bases and J 3 bases; bases outside gene matches: 5. DNA for the CDR3: TGTGCCAGCGTAGCGGGGGGAGGGACAGATACGCAGTATTTT. Translated: CASVAGGGTDTQYF. Full variable domain (outside the CDR3, taken from reference TRBV2 and TRBJ2-3): EPEVTQTPSHQVTQMGQEVILRCVPISNHLYFYWYRQILGQKVEFLVSFYNNEISEKSEIFDDQFSVERPDGSNFTLKIRSTKLEDSAMYFCASVAGGGTDTQYFGPGTRLTVL.

The chain combines TRBV14 with TRBJ2-3; D may be TRBD1 (7 bases). Per the germline V gene, CDR1 is SGHDN and CDR2 is FVKESK. V was clipped by 5 bases and J by 4 bases, with 16 bases between them. This CDR3 spans 15 amino acids. The CDR3 region is CASSSRQGGPDTQYF. CDR3 nucleotide sequence: TGTGCCAGCAGCTCACGACAGGGAGGTCCAGATACGCAGTATTTT.

This rearrangement joins TRBV3-1 (or the pseudogene TRBV3-2) to TRBJ2-3; the match to TRBD1 covers 11 bases. The CDR3 consists of 16 residues. Germline CDR1 LGHDT, CDR2 YNNKEL (reference sequence). Trimming removed 1 base from V and 5 bases from J; junction bases left unmatched: 5. CDR3 bases: TGTGCCAGCAGCCAAGTCCCGGGACAGGGGGTAGATACGCAGTATTTT. This sequence encodes CASSQVPGQGVDTQYF.

This chain uses TRBV7-2 with TRBJ1-1; TRBD1 agrees at 10 bases. This CDR3 region has 15 residues. Germline-derived CDR1 and CDR2 are SGHTA and FQGNSA. Trimming removed 5 bases from V and 5 bases from J; junction bases left unmatched: 8. This chain's CDR3 is CASSTRTGGVTEAFF. The CDR3 region has the DNA TGTGCCAGCAGCACCCGGACAGGGGGGGTGACTGAAGCTTTCTTT. The full variable domain, its missing parts supplied by reference TRBV7-2 and TRBJ1-1, is GAGVSQSPSNKVTEKGKDVELRCDPISGHTALYWYRQSLGQGLEFLIYFQGNSAPDKSGLPSDRFSAERTGGSVSTLTIQRTQQEDSAVYLCASSTRTGGVTEAFFGQGTRLTVV.

The V and J genes are TRBV4-3 and TRBJ2-5; 8 bases align to TRBD1. Germline CDR1 LGHNA, CDR2 YSLEER. V was clipped by 4 bases and J by 5 bases; unmatched bases: 6. The CDR3 sequence is 14 residues long. The CDR3 bases are TGCGCCAGCAGCCCGAGCAACAGGGGGGAGACCCAGTACTTC. Amino acid sequence: CASSPSNRGETQYF.

This chain links TRBV4-1 with TRBJ2-1, with 11 bases aligning to TRBD2. Trimming at V came to 4 bases and at J to 10 bases, leaving 9 bases not matched to a gene. Germline CDR1 reads MGHRA; CDR2 reads YSYEKL. The CDR3 is made up of 15 amino acids. As DNA, the CDR3 is TGCGCCAGCAGCCCTCAAGGGACTAGCGGTACGGAGCAGTTCTTC. Its translation: CASSPQGTSGTEQFF.

The chain is built from TRBV12-3 or TRBV12-4 and TRBJ1-1; D possibly corresponds to TRBD1 (5 bases). The CDR3 is 13 amino acids. V was pared by 4 bases and J by 10 bases, with 16 bases between. The CDR3 sequence: CASSSDTALVAFF. DNA for the CDR3: TGTGCCAGCAGTTCGGACACGGCCCTAGTAGCTTTCTTT.

This sequence joins TRBV11-3 and TRBJ1-1, with 9 bases that match TRBD1. Germline assignment: CDR1 SGHNT and CDR2 YENEEA. J was trimmed by 7 bases and V by 6 bases; bases with no gene match: 6. This CDR3 is 13 amino acids long. The CDR3 spells CASRRTGVGEAFF. CDR3 nucleotide sequence: TGTGCCAGCAGACGGACAGGGGTCGGTGAAGCTTTCTTT. The complete variable domain, with remaining parts taken from reference TRBV11-3 and TRBJ1-1, reads EAGVVQSPRYKIIEKKQPVAFWCNPISGHNTLYWYLQNLGQGPELLIRYENEEAVDDSQLPKDRFSAERLKGVDSTLKIQPAELGDSAVYLCASRRTGVGEAFFGQGTRLTVV.

This chain connects TRBV11-3 to TRBJ1-6; D perhaps matches TRBD1 (5 bases). The V end was cut by 1 base, the J end by 10 bases, with 14 bases between. The CDR3 length is 15 residues. Germline V gene lookup returns CDR1 SGHNT and CDR2 YENEEA. The CDR3 sequence: CASSLGLRVGSPLHF. The DNA of the CDR3 is TGTGCCAGCAGCTTAGGGCTCAGGGTCGGCTCACCCCTCCACTTT.

The chain uses TRBV4-3 and TRBJ2-1, with 9 bases lining up with TRBD1. The CDR3 totals 17 residues. V lost 1 base to trimming and J lost 7 bases; unmatched junction nucleotides: 11. Germline CDR1 and CDR2: LGHNA and YSLEER. CDR3 in DNA: TGCGCCAGCAGCCAAGTATCCCCGGGACAGGGTCAAAATGAGCAGTTCTTC. Amino acids: CASSQVSPGQGQNEQFF.

The chain couples TRBV5-1 to TRBJ2-3; 12 nucleotides line up with TRBD2. The CDR3 is 17 residues long. In germline, CDR1 is SGHRS, CDR2 YFSETQ. The J segment lost 2 bases and the V segment lost 1 base, leaving 5 bases of the junction unmatched. In nucleotides, the CDR3 is TGCGCCAGCAGCTTGTGGTCTAGCGGGGGGGACACAGATACGCAGTATTTT. Translation: CASSLWSSGGDTDTQYF.

The chain links TRBV27 to TRBJ1-2; 9 nucleotides agree with TRBD1. Germline V gives CDR1 MNHEY, CDR2 SMNVEV (reference sequence). The V segment lost 6 bases and the J segment 4 bases; nucleotides outside the gene matches: 15. CDR3 length: 17 residues. CDR3 sequence (DNA): TGTGCCAGCAGGATCCACTCCCCGGGACAGGGTAGCTATGGCTACACCTTC. Protein: CASRIHSPGQGSYGYTF.

Only a few counts were recorded for this clone. The chain is built from TRBV7-2 and TRBJ1-1; a weak D match, TRBD1 (5 bases). Germline V gene sequence: CDR1 SGHTA, CDR2 FQGNSA. V was shortened by 4 bases and J by 6 bases, with 18 bases between the two germline ends. This CDR3 comprises 15 residues. Here the CDR3 DNA reads TGTGCCAGCAGCTCGAGGCGCCTCCCGGGGGCTGAAGCTTTCTTT. This gives the protein CASSSRRLPGAEAFF.

V is TRBV30 and J is TRBJ1-5; tentatively, D is TRBD1 (5 bases). Trimming stripped 3 bases from V and 3 bases from J, with 18 bases between. The CDR3 is 16 residues long. Per germline, CDR1 GTSNPN and CDR2 SVGIG (reference sequence). In nucleotides, the CDR3 is TGTGCCTGGAGCGCCCTTGGGGAAGGGGACAATCAGCCCCAGCATTTT. Translating it yields CAWSALGEGDNQPQHF.